Reported below is one TCR beta chain. This entry belongs to a study of CD8+ T cells in alopecia areata. Extracted from the samples, RNA was reverse transcribed into cDNA to serve as the sequencing template. TCRdb keeps only in-frame clones here, not all; method: immunoSEQ multiplex PCR. The sample gives approximately 140,000 clones, 82% of which show up once; roughly 25% is in the top ten. Treatment reported: oral pan-JAK inhibitor, 5-10 mg twice daily. CDR3 length equals 16 residues. V dropped 4 bases and J dropped 0 bases, with 13 bases sitting between them. The V gene's germline CDR1 is SGHVS and CDR2 FQNEAQ.

The receptor was isolated from a human donor with alopecia areata. The V and J genes are TRBV7-8 and TRBJ1-5; D uncertain. Specimen: CD8+ T cells sorted from blood, collected at week 4, from a patient treated with tofacitinib. The CDR3 sequence is CASSSDGDISNQPQHF. The CDR3 nucleotides are TGTGCCAGCAGCTCGGACGGGGATATTAGCAATCAGCCCCAGCATTTT.